Each of the 8 T cell receptor beta chains below was sequenced from the same sample in a study of T cells after yellow fever vaccination. Each CDR3 protein is one row after TCRdb ran MiXCR on the 5' RACE reads. The sample lists 350,000 to 450,000 distinct CDR3 sequences, roughly a sixth occurring once. Sequences were derived from PBMCs, sampled before the yellow fever booster vaccination. These receptors originate from a young man who received the YFV17D yellow fever vaccine.

This clonotype was counted ten times or more. The CDR3 bases are TGTGCCAGCAGCTTGGGACAGGTGAACACTGAAGCTTTCTTT. This sequence encodes CASSLGQVNTEAFF. The chain couples TRBV7-9 to TRBJ1-1; TRBD1 aligns across 8 bases. V dropped 3 bases and J dropped 0; count of bases not matched to a gene: 0. The CDR3 loop spans 14 amino acids. CDR1 SEHNR and CDR2 FQNEAQ come from the germline V gene (reference sequence).

This clonotype was seen a few times. The V call is TRBV7-2, the J call TRBJ2-2; 8 bases align to TRBD1. Germline-derived CDR1 and CDR2 are SGHTA and FQGNSA. There are 17 residues in the CDR3. J gave up 6 bases and V 4 bases, and 13 bases lay outside the gene matches. The CDR3 DNA reads as TGTGCCAGCAGCTACACCGGGACAGGCCCCAGGGCCGGGGAGCTGTTTTTT. This translates into CASSYTGTGPRAGELFF.

The sample holds many counts of this clonotype. This chain connects TRBV2 to TRBJ1-6, with 8 bases fitting TRBD1. The V and J ends lost 7 bases and 10 bases, in that order; junction bases with no gene match: 9. CDR1 SNHLY and CDR2 FYNNEI come from the germline V gene. The CDR3 consists of 14 residues. The CDR3 loop is CASTIPGQASPLHF. In DNA, the CDR3 is TGTGCCAGCACCATACCGGGACAGGCATCACCCCTCCACTTT.

This clonotype has ten or more counts. The genes are TRBV18 and TRBJ2-7, with no clear D. V was cut by 4 bases and J by 3 bases, with 10 bases left in between. CDR3 length: 13 residues. Germline CDR1 reads KGHSH; CDR2 reads LQKENI. This chain's CDR3 is CASSLSQVYEQYV. The CDR3 bases are TGTGCCAGCTCACTAAGCCAGGTCTACGAGCAGTACGTC.

In its sample, this clonotype was seen a few times. The gene calls are TRBV7-2 and TRBJ1-2; no definite D call. CDR1 is SGHTA and CDR2 is FQGNSA in the germline V gene. Trimming stripped 3 bases from V and 4 bases from J, with 12 bases between. CDR3 length: 14 residues. Written as DNA, the CDR3 is TGTGCCAGCAGCTTCGAACGGCGGGCCTATGGCTACACCTTC. It encodes CASSFERRAYGYTF.

The V and J genes are TRBV7-9 and TRBJ1-2; maybe TRBD1 (5 bases). Trimming removed 4 bases at V and 4 bases at J, with 13 bases between. The CDR3 contains 14 residues. Germline V gene sequence: CDR1 SEHNR, CDR2 FQNEAQ (reference sequence). CDR3 protein: CASSSEPGLYGYTF. CDR3 bases: TGTGCCAGCAGCTCCGAACCAGGGCTCTATGGCTACACCTTC.

This clonotype has only a few counts. The chain carries TRBV7-2 and TRBJ2-1; D may match TRBD1 or TRBD2 (5 bases each). Per germline, CDR1 SGHTA and CDR2 FQGNSA. V was clipped by 0 bases and J by 10 bases, with 10 bases between them. This CDR3 spans 13 amino acids. The DNA for the CDR3 is TGTGCCAGCAGCTTAGCGGGGGTTCAAGAGCAGTTCTTC. This gives the protein CASSLAGVQEQFF.

CDR3 sequence reads: CASSPPRYSGDTDTQYF. The CDR3 DNA reads TGTGCCAGCAGCCCTCCTCGGTACAGCGGGGACACAGATACGCAGTATTTT. The chain combines TRBV7-8 with TRBJ2-3; 7 bases match TRBD2. The germline gives CDR1 SGHVS, CDR2 FQNEAQ. The CDR3 length is 17 residues. Losses at the gene ends were 5 bases for V and 2 bases for J; bases not matched to a gene: 13.